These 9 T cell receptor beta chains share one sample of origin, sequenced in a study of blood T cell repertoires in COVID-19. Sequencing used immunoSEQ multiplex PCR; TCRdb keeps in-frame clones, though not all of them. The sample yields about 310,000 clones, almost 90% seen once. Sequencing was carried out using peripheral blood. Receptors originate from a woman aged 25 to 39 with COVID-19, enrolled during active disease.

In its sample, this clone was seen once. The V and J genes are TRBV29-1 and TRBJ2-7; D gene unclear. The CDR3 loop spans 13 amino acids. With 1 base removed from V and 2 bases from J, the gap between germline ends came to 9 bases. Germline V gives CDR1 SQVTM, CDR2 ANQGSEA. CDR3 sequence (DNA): TGCAGCGTTGAAGTCGGAGTTACCTACGAGCAGTACTTC. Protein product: CSVEVGVTYEQYF.

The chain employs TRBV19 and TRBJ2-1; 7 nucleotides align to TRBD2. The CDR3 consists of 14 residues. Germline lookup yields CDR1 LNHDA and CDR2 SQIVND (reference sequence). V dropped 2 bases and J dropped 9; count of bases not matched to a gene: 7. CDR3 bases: TGTGCCAGTAGTATACGGGGGGTTAGCGGTGAGCAGTTCTTC. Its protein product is CASSIRGVSGEQFF.

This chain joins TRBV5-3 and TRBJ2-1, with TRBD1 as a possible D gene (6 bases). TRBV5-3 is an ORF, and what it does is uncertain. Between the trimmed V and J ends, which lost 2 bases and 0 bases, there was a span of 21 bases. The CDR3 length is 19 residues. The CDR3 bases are TGTGCCAGAAGCTTATACAACCACAGGGAGTCCAGCTCCTACAATGAGCAGTTCTTC. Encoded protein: CARSLYNHRESSSYNEQFF.

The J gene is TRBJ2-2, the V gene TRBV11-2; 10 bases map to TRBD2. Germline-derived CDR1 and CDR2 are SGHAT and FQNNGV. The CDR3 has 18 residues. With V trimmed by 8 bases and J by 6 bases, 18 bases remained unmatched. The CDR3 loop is CASFSSSGSVILPGELFF. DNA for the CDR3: TGTGCCAGCTTCAGCTCTAGCGGGAGCGTTATTTTGCCCGGGGAGCTGTTTTTT.

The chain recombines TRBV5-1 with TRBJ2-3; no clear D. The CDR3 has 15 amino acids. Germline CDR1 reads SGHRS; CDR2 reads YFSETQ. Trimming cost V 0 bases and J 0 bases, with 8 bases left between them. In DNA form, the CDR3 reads TGCGCCAGCAGCTTGGCGGAGCCTAGCACAGATACGCAGTATTTT. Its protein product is CASSLAEPSTDTQYF.

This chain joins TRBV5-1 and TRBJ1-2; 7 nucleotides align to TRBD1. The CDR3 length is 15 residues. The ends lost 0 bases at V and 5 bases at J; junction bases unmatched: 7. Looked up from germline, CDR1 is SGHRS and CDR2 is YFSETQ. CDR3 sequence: CASSLGSPGGYGYTF. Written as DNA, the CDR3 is TGCGCCAGCAGCTTGGGTTCTCCAGGGGGGTATGGCTACACCTTC.

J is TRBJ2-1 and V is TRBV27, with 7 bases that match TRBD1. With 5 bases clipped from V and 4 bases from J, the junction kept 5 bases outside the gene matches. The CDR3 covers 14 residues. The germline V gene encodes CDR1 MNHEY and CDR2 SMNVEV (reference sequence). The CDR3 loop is CASSPGTVYNEQFF. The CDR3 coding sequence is TGTGCCAGCAGTCCCGGGACAGTATACAATGAGCAGTTCTTC.

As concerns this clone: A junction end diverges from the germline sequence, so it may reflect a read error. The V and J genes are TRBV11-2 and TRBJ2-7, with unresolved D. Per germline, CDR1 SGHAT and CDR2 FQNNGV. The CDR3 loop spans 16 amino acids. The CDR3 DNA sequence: TGTGCCAGCAGCTTAGTATTCACCAGTAGCTCCTACGAGCAGTGCTTC. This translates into CASSLVFTSSSYEQCF.

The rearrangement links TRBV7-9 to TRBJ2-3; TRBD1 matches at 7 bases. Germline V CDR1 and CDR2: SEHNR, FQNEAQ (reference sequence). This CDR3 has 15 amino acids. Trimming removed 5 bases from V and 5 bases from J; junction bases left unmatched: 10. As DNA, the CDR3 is TGTGCCAGCAGCCGTTTGGGACAGTCAGTAGATACGCAGTATTTT. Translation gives CASSRLGQSVDTQYF.